This T cell receptor (beta chain) was profiled in a study of blood T cells in healthy people across ages. Germline-derived CDR1 and CDR2 are SQVTM and ANQGSEA. The CDR3 has 12 residues. V shed 4 bases, J shed 4 bases, and the junction held 3 bases outside the gene matches. Whenever a sample was processed, at least 6 million PBMCs were isolated. For the second PCR, which ran for roughly 6 to 12 cycles, a sample-barcoded 5' primer and a J-beta primer mix were used. TCRdb recomputed calls from the 5' RACE reads with MiXCR, one row per CDR3 protein. The data contain some 760,000 distinct CDR3 sequences, about 25% of them seen just once; the ten biggest clones take up 3.7%. This clonotype was found a few times. The sample was also reused in another study, on T cells of mothers and their children. That work states: Compared with unrelated pairs, related mother-child pairs had slightly higher, non-significant overlap.

The receptor's source is a boy younger than 18 in good health. The rearrangement joins TRBV29-1 to TRBJ1-1, with 7 bases lining up with TRBD1. Sequencing was carried out using blood. In DNA form, the CDR3 reads TGCAGCGTTGTTGGGACAGCCACTGAAGCTTTCTTT. Protein: CSVVGTATEAFF.